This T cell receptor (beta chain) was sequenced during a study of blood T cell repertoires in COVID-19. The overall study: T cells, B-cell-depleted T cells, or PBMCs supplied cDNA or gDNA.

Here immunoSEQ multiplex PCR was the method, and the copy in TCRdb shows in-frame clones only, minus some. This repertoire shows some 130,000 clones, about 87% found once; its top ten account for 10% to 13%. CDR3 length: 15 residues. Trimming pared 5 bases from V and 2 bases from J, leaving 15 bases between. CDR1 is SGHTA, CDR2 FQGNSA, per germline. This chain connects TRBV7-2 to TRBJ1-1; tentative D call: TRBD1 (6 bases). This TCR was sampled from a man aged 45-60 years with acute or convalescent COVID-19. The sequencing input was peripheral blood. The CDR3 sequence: CASSADSQGNTEAFF. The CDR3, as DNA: TGTGCCAGCAGCGCTGACTCACAGGGCAACACTGAAGCTTTCTTT.